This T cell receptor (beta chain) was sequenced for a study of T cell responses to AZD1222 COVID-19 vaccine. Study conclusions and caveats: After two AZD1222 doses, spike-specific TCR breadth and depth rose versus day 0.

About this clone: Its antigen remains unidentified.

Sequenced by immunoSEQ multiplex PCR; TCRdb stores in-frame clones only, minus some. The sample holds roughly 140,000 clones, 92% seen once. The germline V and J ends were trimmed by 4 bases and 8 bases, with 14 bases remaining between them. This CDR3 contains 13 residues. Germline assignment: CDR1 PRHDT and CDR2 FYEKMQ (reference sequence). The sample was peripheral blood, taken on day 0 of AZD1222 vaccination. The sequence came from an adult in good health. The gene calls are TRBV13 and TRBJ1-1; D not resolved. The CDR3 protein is CASSSSMRAEAFF. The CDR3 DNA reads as TGTGCCAGCAGCTCCTCAATGCGGGCCGAAGCTTTCTTT.